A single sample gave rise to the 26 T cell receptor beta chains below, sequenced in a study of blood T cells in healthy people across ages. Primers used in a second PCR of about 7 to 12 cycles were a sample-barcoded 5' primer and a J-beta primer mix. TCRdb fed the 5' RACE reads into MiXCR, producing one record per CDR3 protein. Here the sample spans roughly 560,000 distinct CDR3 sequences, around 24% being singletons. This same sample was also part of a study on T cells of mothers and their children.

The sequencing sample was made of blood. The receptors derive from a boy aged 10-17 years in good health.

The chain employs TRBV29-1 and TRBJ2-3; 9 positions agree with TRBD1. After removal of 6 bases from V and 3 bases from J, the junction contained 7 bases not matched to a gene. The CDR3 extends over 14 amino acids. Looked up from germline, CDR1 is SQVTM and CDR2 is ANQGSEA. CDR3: CSVHRGRGTDTQYF. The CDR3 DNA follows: TGCAGCGTCCACAGGGGGCGAGGGACAGATACGCAGTATTTT.

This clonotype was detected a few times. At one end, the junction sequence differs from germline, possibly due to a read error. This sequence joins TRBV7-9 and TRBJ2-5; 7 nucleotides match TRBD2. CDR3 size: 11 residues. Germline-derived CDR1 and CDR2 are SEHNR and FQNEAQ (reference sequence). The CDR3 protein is CASSDAGEPFF. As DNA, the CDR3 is TGTGCCAGCAGCGACGCGGGAGAGCCGTTCTTC. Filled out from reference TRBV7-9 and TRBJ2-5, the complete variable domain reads DTGVSQNPRHKITKRGQNVTFRCDPISEHNRLYWYRQTLGQGPEFLTYFQNEAQLEKSRLLSDRFSAERPKGSFSTLEIQRTEQGDSAMYLCASSDAGEPFFGPGTRLLVL.

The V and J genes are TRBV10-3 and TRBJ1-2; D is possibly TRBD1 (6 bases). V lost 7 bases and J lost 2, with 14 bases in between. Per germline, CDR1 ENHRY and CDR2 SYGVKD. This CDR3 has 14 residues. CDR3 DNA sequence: TGTGCCATCACTACAGGGCCCCTCAACTATGGCTACACCTTC. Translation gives CAITTGPLNYGYTF.

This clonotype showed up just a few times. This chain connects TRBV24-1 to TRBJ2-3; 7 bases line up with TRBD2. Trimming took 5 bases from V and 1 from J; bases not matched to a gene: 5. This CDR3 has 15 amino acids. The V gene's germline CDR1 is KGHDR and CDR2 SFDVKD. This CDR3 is CATSVAGRGTDTQYF. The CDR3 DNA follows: TGTGCCACCAGTGTGGCGGGGAGGGGCACAGATACGCAGTATTTT.

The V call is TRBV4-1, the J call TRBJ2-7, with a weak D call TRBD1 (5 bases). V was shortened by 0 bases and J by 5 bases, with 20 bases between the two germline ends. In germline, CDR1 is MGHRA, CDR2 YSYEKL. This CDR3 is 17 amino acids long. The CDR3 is CASSQDAQGLIMDEQYF. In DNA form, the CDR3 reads TGCGCCAGCAGCCAAGATGCCCAGGGTCTAATTATGGACGAGCAGTACTTC.

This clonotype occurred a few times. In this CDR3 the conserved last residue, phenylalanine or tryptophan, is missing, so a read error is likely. The CDR3 nucleotides read TGCGCCAGCAGCCAAGAAATTTATGCGGGACAGGGGGCAGATACGCAGTATTCT. It yields the protein CASSQEIYAGQGADTQYS. The rearrangement uses TRBV4-3 and TRBJ2-3; 11 positions agree with TRBD1. V shed 0 bases and J 4 bases; nucleotides not matched to a gene: 9. The germline CDR1 and CDR2 sequences are LGHNA and YSLEER. There are 18 residues in the CDR3.

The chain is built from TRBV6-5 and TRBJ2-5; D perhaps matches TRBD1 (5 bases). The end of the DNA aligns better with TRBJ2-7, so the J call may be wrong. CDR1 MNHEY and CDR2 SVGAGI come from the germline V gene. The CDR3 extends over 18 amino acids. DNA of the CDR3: TGTGCCAGCAGTTACTCGAGCCCCTGGGGCAGTAGCTCCTACGAGCAGTACTTC. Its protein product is CASSYSSPWGSSSYEQYF.

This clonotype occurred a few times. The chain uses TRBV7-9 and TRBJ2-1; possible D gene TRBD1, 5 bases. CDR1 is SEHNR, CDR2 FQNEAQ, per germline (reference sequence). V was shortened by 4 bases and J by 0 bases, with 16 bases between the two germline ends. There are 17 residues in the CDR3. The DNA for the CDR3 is TGTGCCAGCAGCTGGCTAGGGGAATTAGGCTCCTACAATGAGCAGTTCTTC. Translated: CASSWLGELGSYNEQFF.

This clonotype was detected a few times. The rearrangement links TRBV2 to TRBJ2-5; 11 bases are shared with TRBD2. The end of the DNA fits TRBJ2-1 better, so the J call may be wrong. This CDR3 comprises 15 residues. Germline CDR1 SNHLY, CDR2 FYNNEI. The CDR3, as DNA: TGTGCCAGCAGAGATACTAGCGGGAGCCACAATGAGCAGTTCTTC. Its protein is CASRDTSGSHNEQFF.

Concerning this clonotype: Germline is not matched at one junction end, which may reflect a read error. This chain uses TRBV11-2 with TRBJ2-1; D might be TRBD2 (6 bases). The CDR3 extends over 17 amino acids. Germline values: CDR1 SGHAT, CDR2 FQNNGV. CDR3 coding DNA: TGTGGCAGCAGCTTAGCGGTGAGGGGAAGCTCCTACAATGAGCAGTTCTTC. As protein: CGSSLAVRGSSYNEQFF.

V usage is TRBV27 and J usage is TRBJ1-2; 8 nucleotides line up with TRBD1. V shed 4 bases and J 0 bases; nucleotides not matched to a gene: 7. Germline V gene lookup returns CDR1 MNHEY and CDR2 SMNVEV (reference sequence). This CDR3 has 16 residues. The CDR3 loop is CASSSKDRVANYGYTF. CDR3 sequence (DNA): TGTGCCAGCAGTTCGAAGGACAGGGTAGCTAACTATGGCTACACCTTC.

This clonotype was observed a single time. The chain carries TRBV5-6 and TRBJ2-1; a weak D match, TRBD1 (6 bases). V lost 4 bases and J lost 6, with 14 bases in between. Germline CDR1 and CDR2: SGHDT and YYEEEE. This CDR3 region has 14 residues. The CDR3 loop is CASSGDLRGNEQFF. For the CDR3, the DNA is TGTGCCAGCAGCGGGGACCTCAGGGGCAATGAGCAGTTCTTC.

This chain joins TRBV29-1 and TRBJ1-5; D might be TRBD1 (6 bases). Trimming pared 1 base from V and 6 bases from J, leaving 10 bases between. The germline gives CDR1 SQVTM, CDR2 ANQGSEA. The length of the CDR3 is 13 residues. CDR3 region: CSVEGGPGQPQHF. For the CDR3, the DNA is TGCAGCGTTGAAGGGGGGCCAGGTCAGCCCCAGCATTTT.

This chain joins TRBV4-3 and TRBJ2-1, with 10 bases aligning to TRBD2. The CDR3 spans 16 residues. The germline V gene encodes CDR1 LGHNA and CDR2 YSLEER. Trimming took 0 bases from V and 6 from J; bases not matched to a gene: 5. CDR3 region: CASSQETSGKANEQFF. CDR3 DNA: TGCGCCAGCAGCCAAGAAACTAGCGGGAAGGCCAATGAGCAGTTCTTC.

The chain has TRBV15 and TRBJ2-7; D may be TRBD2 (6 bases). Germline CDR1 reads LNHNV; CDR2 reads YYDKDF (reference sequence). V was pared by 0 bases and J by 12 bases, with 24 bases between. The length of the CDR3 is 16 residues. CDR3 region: CATSRELRDSTQSRYF. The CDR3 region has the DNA TGTGCCACCAGCAGAGAACTCCGGGACTCAACCCAATCCCGGTACTTC.

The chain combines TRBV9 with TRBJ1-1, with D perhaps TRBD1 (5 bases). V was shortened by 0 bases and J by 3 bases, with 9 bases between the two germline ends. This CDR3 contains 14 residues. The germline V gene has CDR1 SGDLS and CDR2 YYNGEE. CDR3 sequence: CASSVGGTDTEAFF. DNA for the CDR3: TGTGCCAGCAGCGTAGGAGGGACGGACACTGAAGCTTTCTTT.

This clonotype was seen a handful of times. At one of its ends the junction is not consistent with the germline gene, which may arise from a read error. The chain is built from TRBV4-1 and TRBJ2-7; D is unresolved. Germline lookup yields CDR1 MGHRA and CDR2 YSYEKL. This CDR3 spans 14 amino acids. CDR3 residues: CASSQSDGSYEQYF. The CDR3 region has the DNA TGCGCCAGCAGCCAATCGGACGGGTCCTATGAGCAGTACTTC.

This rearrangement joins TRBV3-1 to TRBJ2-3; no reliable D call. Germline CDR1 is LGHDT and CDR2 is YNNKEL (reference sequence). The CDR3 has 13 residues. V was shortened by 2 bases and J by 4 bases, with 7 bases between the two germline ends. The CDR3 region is CASSQPGADTQYF. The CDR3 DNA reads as TGTGCCAGCAGCCAACCTGGCGCAGATACGCAGTATTTT.

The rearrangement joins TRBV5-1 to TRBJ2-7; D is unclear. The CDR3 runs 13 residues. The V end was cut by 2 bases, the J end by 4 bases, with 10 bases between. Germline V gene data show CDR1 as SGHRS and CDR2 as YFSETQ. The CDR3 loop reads CASSFGSLYEQYF. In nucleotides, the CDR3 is TGCGCCAGCAGCTTTGGGTCTCTATACGAGCAGTACTTC.

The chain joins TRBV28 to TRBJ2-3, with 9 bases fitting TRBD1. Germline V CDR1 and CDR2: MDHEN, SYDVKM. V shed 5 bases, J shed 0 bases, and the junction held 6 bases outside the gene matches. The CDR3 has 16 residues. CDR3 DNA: TGTGCCAGCAGTGCCGCCGGACAGGGGAGCACAGATACGCAGTATTTT. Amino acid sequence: CASSAAGQGSTDTQYF. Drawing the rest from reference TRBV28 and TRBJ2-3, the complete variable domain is DVKVTQSSRYLVKRTGEKVFLECVQDMDHENMFWYRQDPGLGLRLIYFSYDVKMKEKGDIPEGYSVSREKKERFSLILESASTNQTSMYLCASSAAGQGSTDTQYFGPGTRLTVL.

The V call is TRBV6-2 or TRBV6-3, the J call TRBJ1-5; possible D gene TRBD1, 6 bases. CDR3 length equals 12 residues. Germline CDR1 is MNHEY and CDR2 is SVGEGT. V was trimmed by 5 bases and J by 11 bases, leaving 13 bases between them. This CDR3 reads CASSTLRDTQHF. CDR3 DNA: TGTGCCAGCAGTACCCTCCGGGACACCCAGCATTTT.

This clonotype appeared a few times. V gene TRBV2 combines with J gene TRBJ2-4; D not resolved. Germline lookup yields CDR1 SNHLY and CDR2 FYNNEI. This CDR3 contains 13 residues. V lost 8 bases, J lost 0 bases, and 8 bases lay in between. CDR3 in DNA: TGTGCCAGCTCCGGAATAGCCAAAAACATTCAGTACTTC. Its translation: CASSGIAKNIQYF.

The CDR3 loop reads CASSSLPTSTDTQYF. CDR3 DNA: TGTGCCAGCAGCTCCCTACCGACTAGCACAGATACGCAGTATTTT. The V call is TRBV7-9, the J call TRBJ2-3; D uncertain. The CDR3 spans 15 residues. The V gene lost 4 bases and the J gene lost 0 bases, with 11 bases spanning the gap. Germline V gene data show CDR1 as SEHNR and CDR2 as FQNEAQ (reference sequence).

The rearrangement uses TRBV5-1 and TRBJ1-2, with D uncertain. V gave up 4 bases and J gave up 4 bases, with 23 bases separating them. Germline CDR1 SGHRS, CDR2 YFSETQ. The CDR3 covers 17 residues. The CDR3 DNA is TGCGCCAGCAGCCCGGAGACGAGCTTTCCGAGGCGCTATGGCTACACCTTC. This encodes CASSPETSFPRRYGYTF.

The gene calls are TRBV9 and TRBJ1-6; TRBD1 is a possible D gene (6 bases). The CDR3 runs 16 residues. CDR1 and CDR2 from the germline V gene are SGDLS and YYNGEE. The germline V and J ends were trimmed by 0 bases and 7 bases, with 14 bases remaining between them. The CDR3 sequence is CASSVEWTVGNSPLHF. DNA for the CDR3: TGTGCCAGCAGCGTAGAGTGGACAGTCGGGAATTCACCCCTCCACTTT. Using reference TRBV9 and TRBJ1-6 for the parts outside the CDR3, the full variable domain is DSGVTQTPKHLITATGQRVTLRCSPRSGDLSVYWYQQSLDQGLQFLIQYYNGEERAKGNILERFSAQQFPDLHSELNLSSLELGDSALYFCASSVEWTVGNSPLHFGNGTRLTVT.

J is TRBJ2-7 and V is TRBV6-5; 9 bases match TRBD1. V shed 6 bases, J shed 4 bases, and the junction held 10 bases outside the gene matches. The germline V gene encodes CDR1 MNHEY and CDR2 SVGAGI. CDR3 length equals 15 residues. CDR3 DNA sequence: TGTGCCAGCAGACCCTACAGGGGGCAAGGGTACGAGCAGTACTTC. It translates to CASRPYRGQGYEQYF.